This T cell receptor (beta chain) appears in the sequencing data of a study of blood T cell repertoires in COVID-19. Across the study: The United States, Italy and Spain provided the acute and convalescent COVID-19 samples.

The authors' processing: Estimates of nucleated cell counts were drawn from the amplification of reference gene primers. This table comes from immunoSEQ multiplex PCR, and its TCRdb copy is limited to in-frame clones, with some not included. The DNA was the basis for D and trimming; V, J and clone size are from that table. The table has about 73,000 clones, approximately 89% seen once. The trim removed 5 bases at V and 3 bases at J, leaving 2 bases unmatched. Germline V gene lookup returns CDR1 SNHLY and CDR2 FYNNEI. The CDR3 runs to 17 residues. This sequence originates from a man of 80 years or more with acute or convalescent COVID-19. The chain employs TRBV2 and TRBJ2-6, with 15 bases aligning to TRBD2. Sequenced sample: peripheral blood. The CDR3: CASSPGLAGGGANVLTF. The DNA for the CDR3 is TGTGCCAGCAGTCCGGGACTAGCGGGAGGTGGGGCCAACGTCCTGACTTTC.